This T cell receptor (beta chain) stems from a study of monozygotic twins with inflammatory bowel disease. Generation of cDNA took place in eight separate reactions per sample. The UMIs contained a 6-nucleotide sample barcode. They were added by template switching during cDNA synthesis. One entry per CDR3 protein, without DNA, is what TCRdb gives after re-calling the 5' RACE reads. The sample's table shows 400,000 to 500,000 distinct CDR3 sequences. Of note for this clonotype: Its antigen is currently unknown.

The length of the CDR3 is 14 residues. Germline V gene sequence: CDR1 MGHRA, CDR2 YSYEKL. Study observations and caveats: IBD patients carried less diverse TCRbeta repertoires (inverse Simpson) than healthy co-twins.

Sequencing was done on a sample of blood. The receptor was isolated from a human donor with ulcerative colitis or Crohn's disease, or a healthy co-twin of an affected twin (not recorded which). This chain links TRBV4-1 with TRBJ1-5; TCRdb calls TRBD1, which cannot be checked without DNA. The CDR3: CASSQVERGPPQHF.